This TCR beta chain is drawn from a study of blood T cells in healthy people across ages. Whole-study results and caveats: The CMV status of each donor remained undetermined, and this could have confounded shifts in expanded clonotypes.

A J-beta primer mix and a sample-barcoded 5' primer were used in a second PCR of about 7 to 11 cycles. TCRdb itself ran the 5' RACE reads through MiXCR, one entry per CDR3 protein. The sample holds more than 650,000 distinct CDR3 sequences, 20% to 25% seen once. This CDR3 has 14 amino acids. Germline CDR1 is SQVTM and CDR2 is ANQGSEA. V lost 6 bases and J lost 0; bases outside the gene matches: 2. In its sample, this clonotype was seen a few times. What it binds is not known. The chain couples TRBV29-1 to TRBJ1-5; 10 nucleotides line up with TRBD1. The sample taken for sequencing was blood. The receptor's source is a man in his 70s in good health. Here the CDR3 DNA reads TGCAGCGTCGGACAGGGGGTTAGCAATCAGCCCCAGCATTTT. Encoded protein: CSVGQGVSNQPQHF.